This TCR beta chain was recovered during a study of blood T cell repertoires in COVID-19. The V end was cut by 5 bases, the J end by 2 bases, with 9 bases between. The CDR3 covers 13 residues. CDR1 MNHEY and CDR2 SVGEGT come from the germline V gene. Profiling relied on immunoSEQ multiplex PCR, and the TCRdb table lists in-frame clones only, not all of them. The data show 350,000 or so clones, roughly nine tenths seen once. This sequence originates from a woman in her twenties or thirties who had recovered from COVID-19. The material sequenced was PBMCs or T cells enriched from blood (not recorded which). This rearrangement joins TRBV6-2 or TRBV6-3 to TRBJ1-2, with D possibly TRBD1 on 5 matching bases. The CDR3 spells CASSTGHNYGYTF. CDR3 in DNA: TGTGCCAGCAGTACTGGACACAACTATGGCTACACCTTC.